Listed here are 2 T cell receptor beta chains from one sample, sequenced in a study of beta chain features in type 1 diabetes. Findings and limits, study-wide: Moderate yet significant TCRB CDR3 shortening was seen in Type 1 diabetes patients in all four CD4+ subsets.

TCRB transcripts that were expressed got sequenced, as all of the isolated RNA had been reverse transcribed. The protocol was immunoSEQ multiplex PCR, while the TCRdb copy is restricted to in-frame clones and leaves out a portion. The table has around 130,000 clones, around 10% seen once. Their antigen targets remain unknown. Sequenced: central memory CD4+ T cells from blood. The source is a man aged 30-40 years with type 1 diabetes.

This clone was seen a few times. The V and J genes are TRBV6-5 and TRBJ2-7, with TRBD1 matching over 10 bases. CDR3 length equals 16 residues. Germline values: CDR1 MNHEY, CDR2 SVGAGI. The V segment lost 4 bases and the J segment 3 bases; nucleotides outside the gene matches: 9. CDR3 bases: TGTGCCAGCAGTTTCTCCGGGACAGGGGCTGTCTACGAGCAGTACTTC. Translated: CASSFSGTGAVYEQYF.

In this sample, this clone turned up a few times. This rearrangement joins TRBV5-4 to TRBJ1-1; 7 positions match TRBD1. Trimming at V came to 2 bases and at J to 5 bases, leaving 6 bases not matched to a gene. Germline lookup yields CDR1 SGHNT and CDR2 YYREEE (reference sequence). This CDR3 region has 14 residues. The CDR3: CASSFDRAWTEAFF. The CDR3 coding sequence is TGTGCCAGCAGCTTTGACAGGGCCTGGACTGAAGCTTTCTTT.